This T cell receptor beta chain is from a study of cytotoxic CD8 clonotypes in ibrutinib-treated CLL. Study as a whole: Timing of response sample collection was a median roughly twelve months after treatment start, with a range of 6 to 36. Study conclusions and caveats: Age-matched healthy donor levels were exceeded by baseline clonality, which tracked circulating CD8+ T-cell counts.

This CDR3 has 13 residues. V lost 6 bases, J lost 2 bases, and 10 bases lay in between. Germline CDR1 reads SGHRS; CDR2 reads YFSETQ. Assay: immunoSEQ multiplex PCR; the TCRdb copy retains only in-frame clones and omits some. Here the sample spans around 140,000 clones, around 84% being singletons. About this clone itself: Its antigen is as yet unknown.

This chain joins TRBV5-1 and TRBJ2-3; weak D call: TRBD2 (6 bases). This clonotype was obtained from a human donor with chronic lymphocytic leukemia. The sequencing here drew on PBMCs, taken after 36 months of ibrutinib treatment. CDR3 nucleotides: TGCGCCAGCATTAGCGGCCCCACAGATACGCAGTATTTT. Amino acids: CASISGPTDTQYF.